This T cell receptor beta chain is drawn from a study of blood T cell repertoires in COVID-19. Profiling relied on immunoSEQ multiplex PCR, and the TCRdb table lists in-frame clones only, not all of them. The table lists 150,000 to 200,000 clones, 80% to 90% of them singletons. CDR3 size: 14 residues. The germline gives CDR1 SGHTA, CDR2 FQGTGA. The germline V and J ends were trimmed by 3 bases and 5 bases, with 12 bases remaining between them. This TCR derives from a woman in her 70s who had recovered from COVID-19. Specimen: peripheral blood. The chain carries TRBV7-3 and TRBJ2-3; perhaps TRBD2 as D (6 bases). The CDR3 is CASSFGTGGDTQYF. Here the CDR3 DNA reads TGTGCCAGCAGCTTTGGGACCGGGGGAGATACGCAGTATTTT.